The T cell receptor beta chain described here comes from a study of T-cell memory formation after mild COVID-19. The germline V gene has CDR1 LGHNA and CDR2 YSLEER. Trimming removed 0 bases from V and 0 bases from J, with 6 bases in between. CDR3 size: 16 residues. Constant-segment primers and 5'RACE yielded cDNA libraries for TCR alpha and TCR beta, each carrying sample barcodes and UMIs. MiXCR was run by TCRdb on the 5' RACE reads, yielding one entry per CDR3 protein. This sample has 500,000 to 600,000 distinct CDR3 sequences, with more than 15% found just once. Sequenced sample: PBMCs or a T cell subset sorted from them (not recorded which). The sequence came from an adult woman who had mild COVID-19 (a few samples of this study predate the infection). Cell type and time point are not known. The chain uses TRBV4-3 and TRBJ2-6; a possible D gene is TRBD2 (5 bases). Here the CDR3 DNA reads TGCGCCAGCAGCCAAGAAGGGAGCTCTGGGGCCAACGTCCTGACTTTC. Translation gives CASSQEGSSGANVLTF.